This TCR beta chain was sequenced for a study of brain metastases from non-small cell lung cancer. Some clones are missing from TCRdb's copy, which holds only in-frame ones; the method was immunoSEQ multiplex PCR. The sample yields about 2,200 clones, about nine tenths seen once. V was clipped by 3 bases and J by 9 bases; unmatched bases: 8. There are 15 residues in the CDR3. Germline lookup yields CDR1 SGHTA and CDR2 FQGNSA. J is TRBJ2-1 and V is TRBV7-2; 10 bases align to TRBD2. The sample taken for sequencing was tumor-adjacent normal tissue. The TCR sequence derives from a donor at least 40 years old with non-small cell lung cancer. The CDR3 reads CASSFPSGGVPEQFF. The DNA for the CDR3 is TGTGCCAGCAGCTTCCCTAGCGGGGGCGTTCCTGAGCAGTTCTTC.